Listed below are T cell receptor beta chains from one sample, sequenced in a study of Ad26.COV2.S vaccination and SARS-CoV-2 variants. Generated by immunoSEQ multiplex PCR, the TCRdb table keeps only in-frame clones and is missing some. The table records about 350,000 clones, 70% to 90% of them present only once. Material: peripheral blood, obtained in a trial of Ad26.COV2.S vaccine versus placebo. The receptors here all came from a person between 18 and 65 years old who received the Ad26.COV2.S COVID-19 vaccine or a placebo. Both conserved end residues are part of each CDR3. The order of the fields is D gene, V gene, J gene, clone size, CDR3 DNA, CDR3 protein. A D gene is named only where the DNA matches it firmly. Only some rows state a clone size, as once, few, many or a class for expanded clones.

D: TRBD2; V: TRBV9; J: TRBJ2-5; size: -; DNA: TGTGCCAGCAGCACGACCCTAGCGGGAGAACAAGAGACCCAGTACTTC; CDR3: CASSTTLAGEQETQYF
D: -; V: TRBV2; J: TRBJ1-2; size: -; DNA: TGTGCCAGCATGACCTCTGCTAACTATGGCTACACCTTC; CDR3: CASMTSANYGYTF
D: -; V: TRBV7-2; J: TRBJ1-2; size: -; DNA: TGTGCCAGCAGCCAAACCGGATCCCAAGCTTTCGGCTACACCTTC; CDR3: CASSQTGSQAFGYTF
D: -; V: TRBV7-2; J: TRBJ2-7; size: -; DNA: TGTGCCAGCAGCCCAGGCCGGCGGCAGGGAGACTACGAGCAGTACTTC; CDR3: CASSPGRRQGDYEQYF
D: -; V: TRBV2; J: TRBJ1-4; size: -; DNA: TGTGCCAGCAGTCCTACTCAGGGCCATGAAAAACTGTTTTTT; CDR3: CASSPTQGHEKLFF
D: -; V: TRBV29-1; J: TRBJ1-1; size: -; DNA: TGCAGCGTTGAGCGGGTCAGACCGAACGCTGAAGCTTTCTTT; CDR3: CSVERVRPNAEAFF
D: TRBD1; V: TRBV10-3; J: TRBJ2-5; size: once; DNA: TGTGCCATCACTACAGACAGGGATGGCGAGACCCAGTACTTC; CDR3: CAITTDRDGETQYF
D: -; V: TRBV7-9; J: TRBJ1-2; size: -; DNA: TGTGCCAGCAGCTTACCGCAGGGAGGGGGCTACACCTTC; CDR3: CASSLPQGGGYTF
D: TRBD1; V: TRBV14; J: TRBJ2-5; size: -; DNA: TGTGCCAGCAGCCGTGGACAGGGCAAAGAGACCCAGTACTTC; CDR3: CASSRGQGKETQYF
D: -; V: TRBV7-2; J: TRBJ2-2; size: -; DNA: TGTGCCAGCAGCTTAGCGTGGCTAGATCAGGCCGGGGAGCTGTTTTTT; CDR3: CASSLAWLDQAGELFF
D: -; V: TRBV28; J: TRBJ1-1; size: -; DNA: TGTGCCAGCACCGTTGAAGAACACACTGAAGCTTTCTTT; CDR3: CASTVEEHTEAFF
D: TRBD1; V: TRBV28; J: TRBJ1-2; size: -; DNA: TGTGCCAGCAGGGAGGGACAGGGGCCCTATGGCTACACCTTC; CDR3: CASREGQGPYGYTF
D: -; V: TRBV30; J: TRBJ2-7; size: few; DNA: TGTGCCTGGAGTGTTGGATCCGGGTACGAGCAGTACTTC; CDR3: CAWSVGSGYEQYF
D: TRBD2; V: TRBV4-3; J: TRBJ2-1; size: once; DNA: TGCGCCAGCAGCCAAGCTAGCGGGGGATATAATGAGCAGTTCTTC; CDR3: CASSQASGGYNEQFF
D: -; V: TRBV28; J: TRBJ2-7; size: -; DNA: TGTGCCAGCAACCCCCGGGACAGTTGGTACCGGGGGTCCTACGAGCAGTACTTC; CDR3: CASNPRDSWYRGSYEQYF
D: TRBD1; V: TRBV5-1; J: TRBJ2-1; size: -; DNA: TGCGCCAGCAGCTTCAGGGGGAACAATGAACAGTTCTTC; CDR3: CASSFRGNNEQFF
D: -; V: TRBV6-4; J: TRBJ1-1; size: few; DNA: TGTGCCAGCAGTGTCGAGGATGAAGCTTTCTTT; CDR3: CASSVEDEAFF
D: -; V: TRBV19; J: TRBJ2-3; size: -; DNA: TGTGCCAGTAGTCCTAGGGAATATACGCAGTATTTT; CDR3: CASSPREYTQYF
D: -; V: TRBV7-6; J: TRBJ2-7; size: -; DNA: TGTGCCAGCAGCCAGACAGCTGCCTACGAGCAGTACTTC; CDR3: CASSQTAAYEQYF
D: TRBD1; V: TRBV5-1; J: TRBJ2-1; size: -; DNA: TGCGCCAGCAGCTCCGTGATACAGGGGGGAACCCACAATGAGCAGTTCTTC; CDR3: CASSSVIQGGTHNEQFF
D: TRBD1; V: TRBV24-1; J: TRBJ2-6; size: few; DNA: TGTGCCACCGAAGGACAGGGGAGCGCTGGGGCCAACGTCCTGACTTTC; CDR3: CATEGQGSAGANVLTF
D: TRBD1; V: TRBV5-1; J: TRBJ1-1; size: -; DNA: TGCGCCAGCAGCTCCACGGTGGGACAGGTGGACACTGAAGCTTTCTTT; CDR3: CASSSTVGQVDTEAFF
D: -; V: TRBV3-1/TRBV3-2; J: TRBJ1-1; size: few; DNA: TGTGCCAGCAGCCAACCGGGAACCACTGAAGCTTTCTTT; CDR3: CASSQPGTTEAFF
D: TRBD1; V: TRBV19; J: TRBJ1-4; size: -; DNA: TGTGCCAGTAGTAGTGGGACAGGGGCTGAAAAACTGTTTTTT; CDR3: CASSSGTGAEKLFF
D: -; V: TRBV6-2/TRBV6-3; J: TRBJ1-1; size: -; DNA: TGTGCCAGCAGTTACCCGGACAGAAATGCTTTCTTT; CDR3: CASSYPDRNAFF